This is a list of T cell receptor beta chains from one sample in a study of blood T cell repertoires in COVID-19. The protocol was immunoSEQ multiplex PCR, while the TCRdb copy is restricted to in-frame clones and leaves out a portion. This sample yields about 190,000 clones, of which 82% are seen a single time; 4.5% to 6.5% belongs to the top ten. Input material: peripheral blood. The source of these receptors is a woman between 25 and 40 years old with acute or convalescent COVID-19. Both conserved end residues are part of each CDR3.

TRBV7-2 | CASSLWGAGTTYSYEQYF
TRBV6-5 | CASSYTGSTDTQYF
TRBV27 | CASSFQGETEAFF
TRBV4-1 | CASRPGQGTNEKLFF
TRBV19 | CAAGSRVGPNEQFF
TRBV28 | CASRPGTGEWNEQFF
TRBV2 | CASRTGGDTGELFF
TRBV9 | CASSAQGAETQYF
TRBV7-9 | CASSSLLRDRGYNEQFF
TRBV27 | CASSFLTETMNTEAFF
TRBV12-3/TRBV12-4 | CASSQAGEKLFF
TRBV6-5 | CASSPEWSYNSPLHF
TRBV7-2 | CASSFRGLGSGNTIYF
TRBV6-6 | CASSQNRVGVGEKLFF
TRBV6-1 | CASREDRPYEQYF
TRBV28 | CASSPGLADFRRDTQYF
TRBV5-1 | CASSLDGGAGNTIYF
TRBV12-5 | CASAVRQGNNQPQHF
TRBV7-2 | CASSFGYNEQFF
TRBV24-1 | CATRDREASDQPQHF
TRBV7-2 | CASSLVGGNTGELFF
TRBV7-8 | CASSSDREYGYTF
TRBV28 | CASSLGEGTWVRNTIYF
TRBV6-5 | CASRSGGAGDTQYF
TRBV5-1 | CASSLGGRDYNEQFF
TRBV6-6 | CASSYTSGEETQYF
TRBV27 | CASSEDRFAYEQYF
TRBV11-3 | CASSLGVGANTGELFF
TRBV3-1/TRBV3-2 | CASSQTSGVAGELFF
TRBV2 | CASILGLAGEEQFF
TRBV3-1/TRBV3-2 | CASSQERRAISMGSSYEQYF
TRBV4-2 | CASSQDRASYGYTF
TRBV6-4 | CASSDSPGSALDTQYF
TRBV5-8 | CASSESNRFTEAFF
TRBV5-1 | CASSWGWTGNDAPSGNTIYF
TRBV6-5 | CASRKDGQSPEKLFF
TRBV6-5 | CASSWGRLGTGELFF
TRBV14 | CASSQVGSGDSPLHF
TRBV4-3 | CASSQQKGAAGGYTF
TRBV9 | CASSPRGSGGNNEQFF
TRBV6-5 | CASSVTTGRNTEAFF
TRBV2 | CASSERGQILTDTQYF
TRBV5-3 | CASPPSGTLF
TRBV6-5 | CASSPTGNYGYTF
TRBV6-1 | CASSPIGGGIQYF
TRBV7-2 | CASSPLAASGNTIYF
TRBV19 | CASSIGNPGNEQFF
TRBV4-1 | CASSQDEGATNEKLFF
TRBV27 | CATVDRANTEAFF
TRBV19 | CASGSSGYQPQHF
TRBV28 | CASWAGGYYEQYF
TRBV7-9 | CASSLMDRAGGYTF
TRBV6-2/TRBV6-3 | CASSYPPTGQTLWDQPQHF
TRBV6-2/TRBV6-3 | CASSLGRGETQYF
TRBV19 | CASSVLSGTMNTEAFF
TRBV7-9 | CASSLEGRGQSFGYTF
TRBV10-2 | CASSLTGGAGELFF
TRBV28 | CASSLGHRADSPLHF
TRBV5-6 | CASSLSGRSNQPQHF